The 22 T cell receptor beta chains reported below all come from one sample, sequenced in a study of blood T cells in healthy people across ages. A sample-barcoded 5' primer and a J-beta primer mix were used in a second PCR of about 6 to 12 cycles. MiXCR, run by TCRdb on the 5' RACE reads, gives a single entry per CDR3 protein. This table holds 1.5 million to 2 million distinct CDR3 sequences, about 39% found once. The sample consisted of blood. Every receptor here comes from a human donor in good health.

The chain recombines TRBV20-1 with TRBJ2-1, with 10 bases lining up with TRBD1. CDR1 and CDR2 (germline): DFQATT, SNEGSKA (reference sequence). The ends lost 0 bases at V and 7 bases at J; junction bases unmatched: 12. The CDR3 is 17 amino acids. The CDR3 sequence is CSARDPTRDRGLNEQFF. Written as DNA, the CDR3 is TGCAGTGCTAGAGATCCGACGAGGGACAGGGGACTAAATGAGCAGTTCTTC.

The gene calls are TRBV6-5 and TRBJ1-4; 7 bases are a match to TRBD1. The CDR3 runs to 15 residues. V lost 1 base to trimming and J lost 5 bases; unmatched junction nucleotides: 4. Looked up from germline, CDR1 is MNHEY and CDR2 is SVGAGI. The CDR3 DNA follows: TGTGCCAGCAGTTACTACAGGGGCGGAAATGAAAAACTGTTTTTT. Protein product: CASSYYRGGNEKLFF.

The V gene is TRBV29-1, the J gene TRBJ2-2; 7 bases are a match to TRBD1. Germline CDR1 and CDR2: SQVTM and ANQGSEA. This CDR3 comprises 14 residues. Losses at the gene ends were 4 bases for V and 5 bases for J; bases not matched to a gene: 7. This CDR3 reads CSVGGTDITGELFF. CDR3 sequence (DNA): TGCAGCGTTGGTGGGACAGATATTACCGGGGAGCTGTTTTTT.

V and J are TRBV9 and TRBJ2-4; TRBD1 matches at 7 bases. Judging by the DNA end, TRBJ2-7 fits better; the J call may be wrong. The length of the CDR3 is 15 residues. From germline, CDR1 is SGDLS and CDR2 YYNGEE. The DNA of the CDR3 is TGTGCCAGCAGCGTAACTTGGGACAGCGAATACGAGCAGTACTTC. As protein: CASSVTWDSEYEQYF.

The chain couples TRBV20-1 to TRBJ2-2; D call uncertain. The CDR3 contains 16 residues. The germline V and J ends were trimmed by 1 base and 4 bases, with 16 bases remaining between them. Germline V gene data show CDR1 as DFQATT and CDR2 as SNEGSKA (reference sequence). The DNA of the CDR3 is TGCAGTGCTAGAGCGGGTGAGGCCGAAACCACCGGGGAGCTGTTTTTT. It specifies CSARAGEAETTGELFF.

The sample holds many counts of this clonotype. The chain combines TRBV7-7 with TRBJ2-3; TRBD1 might be the D (6 bases). V shed 5 bases and J shed 5 bases, with 14 bases lying between them. CDR1 and CDR2 from the germline V gene are SSHAT and FNYEAQ (reference sequence). The CDR3 totals 14 residues. The CDR3 bases are TGTGCCAGCAGCCCTCATAAGGGGGAAGATACGCAGTATTTT. Its translation is CASSPHKGEDTQYF.

This clonotype occurred a few times. The chain has TRBV9 and TRBJ1-1; D gene unclear. The germline V and J ends were trimmed by 3 bases and 1 base, with 13 bases remaining between them. CDR3 length equals 15 residues. CDR1 and CDR2 from the germline V gene are SGDLS and YYNGEE. CDR3 sequence reads: CASSAPGGRNTEAFF. The CDR3, as DNA: TGTGCCAGCAGCGCACCGGGAGGAAGGAACACTGAAGCTTTCTTT.

This clonotype was counted a few times. The chain employs TRBV7-2 and TRBJ2-7; the match to TRBD2 covers 9 bases. With V trimmed by 4 bases and J by 5 bases, 9 bases remained unmatched. Germline V lookup: CDR1 SGHTA, CDR2 FQGNSA. CDR3 length: 15 residues. CDR3 nucleotides: TGTGCCAGCAGCTCCCTGGCTAGCGGGGTCCACGAGCAGTACTTC. Amino acids: CASSSLASGVHEQYF.

This clonotype was counted many times. This sequence joins TRBV20-1 and TRBJ1-5; D is perhaps TRBD1 (6 bases). V shed 0 bases and J shed 7 bases, with 22 bases lying between them. The CDR3 has 17 residues. Germline V lookup: CDR1 DFQATT, CDR2 SNEGSKA (reference sequence). The CDR3 reads CSARELVGQLGGQPQHF. The CDR3, as DNA: TGCAGTGCTAGAGAGCTAGTAGGACAGCTAGGAGGGCAGCCCCAGCATTTT.

The CDR3 reads CASSQDPSGGDEQYF. The CDR3 DNA reads TGTGCCAGCAGCCAAGATCCTAGCGGGGGTGACGAGCAGTACTTC. The rearrangement joins TRBV4-2 to TRBJ2-7, with TRBD2 identical over 10 bases. This CDR3 spans 15 amino acids. Losses at the gene ends were 0 bases for V and 5 bases for J; bases not matched to a gene: 4. In germline, CDR1 is LGHNA, CDR2 YNFKEQ.

CDR3 loop: CASSLHVRYGYTF. The CDR3 nucleotides are TGTGCCAGCAGCTTACACGTCCGCTATGGCTACACCTTC. The chain joins TRBV7-9 to TRBJ1-2; no clear D gene. The CDR3 runs 13 residues. Trimming removed 2 bases at V and 4 bases at J, with 8 bases between. The germline V gene encodes CDR1 SEHNR and CDR2 FQNEAQ (reference sequence). Full variable domain (missing parts from reference TRBV7-9 and TRBJ1-2): DTGVSQNPRHKITKRGQNVTFRCDPISEHNRLYWYRQTLGQGPEFLTYFQNEAQLEKSRLLSDRFSAERPKGSFSTLEIQRTEQGDSAMYLCASSLHVRYGYTFGSGTRLTVV.

This clonotype came up a few times. J is TRBJ2-7 and V is TRBV4-2; TRBD2 agrees at 8 bases. The CDR3 length is 16 residues. CDR1 is LGHNA and CDR2 is YNFKEQ in the germline V gene. J lost 6 bases, V lost 1 base, and 11 bases had no gene match. The CDR3 DNA sequence: TGTGCCAGCAGCCAAGGCGCGGGGGGCGAGGAGCGCGAGCAGTACTTC. Protein sequence: CASSQGAGGEEREQYF.

The genes are TRBV9 and TRBJ2-7; either TRBD1 or TRBD2 may fit D (5 bases each). Germline V gene sequence: CDR1 SGDLS, CDR2 YYNGEE. The CDR3 covers 15 residues. The V end was cut by 0 bases, the J end by 6 bases, with 16 bases between. CDR3 DNA sequence: TGTGCCAGCAGCGTAGCGTCCGGGGCCGACGGCGAGCAGTACTTC. The encoded protein is CASSVASGADGEQYF.

The chain has TRBV13 and TRBJ2-4; a possible D gene is TRBD2 (6 bases). The CDR3 has 16 amino acids. V was cut by 5 bases and J by 0 bases, with 14 bases left in between. Looked up from germline, CDR1 is PRHDT and CDR2 is FYEKMQ (reference sequence). CDR3 sequence reads: CASSQTSSIAKNIQYF. CDR3 DNA sequence: TGTGCCAGCAGCCAGACTAGTTCAATAGCCAAAAACATTCAGTACTTC.

The chain joins TRBV29-1 to TRBJ2-7, with TRBD2 as a possible D gene (5 bases). CDR1 and CDR2 (germline): SQVTM, ANQGSEA. The CDR3 is 12 residues long. Between the trimmed V and J ends, which lost 5 bases and 4 bases, there was a span of 12 bases. CDR3: CSVLGALYEQYF. The CDR3 DNA follows: TGCAGCGTTCTGGGAGCCCTGTACGAGCAGTACTTC.

The V and J genes are TRBV24-1 and TRBJ2-3, with 8 bases identical to TRBD1. Germline V gene sequence: CDR1 KGHDR, CDR2 SFDVKD. The CDR3 runs 18 residues. V shed 0 bases and J 5 bases; nucleotides not matched to a gene: 12. The CDR3 reads CATSDLVSARGRGDTQYF. The CDR3, as DNA: TGTGCCACCAGTGATTTGGTGTCGGCCAGGGGGCGAGGAGATACGCAGTATTTT.

The CDR3 DNA reads as TGTGCCAGCAGCTTGGAACAGGACTACGAAGAGCAGTACTTC. Protein: CASSLEQDYEEQYF. The chain combines TRBV5-5 with TRBJ2-7; D may be TRBD2 (6 bases). Germline lookup yields CDR1 SGHKS and CDR2 YYEKEE (reference sequence). This CDR3 region has 14 residues. V lost 0 bases, J lost 7 bases, and 14 bases lay in between.

The V gene is TRBV3-1, the J gene TRBJ2-1; D call uncertain. This CDR3 contains 14 residues. Germline V CDR1 and CDR2: LGHDT, YNNKEL (reference sequence). The germline V and J ends were trimmed by 4 bases and 1 base, with 8 bases remaining between them. CDR3 region: CASSPPMSYNEQFF. The CDR3, as DNA: TGTGCCAGCAGCCCCCCCATGTCCTACAATGAGCAGTTCTTC.

This clonotype has just a few counts. The chain couples TRBV7-3 to TRBJ2-1; 7 bases fit TRBD2. Germline loops: CDR1 SGHTA, CDR2 FQGTGA. With 3 bases clipped from V and 6 bases from J, the junction kept 8 bases outside the gene matches. The CDR3 runs to 15 residues. CDR3 residues: CASSFRLALGNEQFF. Here the CDR3 DNA reads TGTGCCAGCAGCTTTCGACTAGCATTGGGCAATGAGCAGTTCTTC. Variable domain in full (rest from reference TRBV7-3 and TRBJ2-1): GAGVSQTPSNKVTEKGKYVELRCDPISGHTALYWYRQSLGQGPEFLIYFQGTGAADDSGLPNDRFFAVRPEGSVSTLKIQRTERGDSAVYLCASSFRLALGNEQFFGPGTRLTVL.

This clonotype was counted only a few times. This sequence joins TRBV29-1 and TRBJ1-2; the D gene is possibly TRBD1 (6 bases). The CDR3 totals 12 residues. V was cut by 1 base and J by 8 bases, with 11 bases left in between. Per germline, CDR1 SQVTM and CDR2 ANQGSEA. CDR3 sequence: CSVEGGREGYTF. The DNA for the CDR3 is TGCAGCGTTGAAGGGGGGCGGGAAGGCTACACCTTC. The full variable domain, in which reference TRBV29-1 and TRBJ1-2 provide the parts outside the CDR3, is SAVISQKPSRDICQRGTSLTIQCQVDSQVTMMFWYRQQPGQSLTLIATANQGSEATYESGFVIDKFPISRPNLTFSTLTVSNMSPEDSSIYLCSVEGGREGYTFGSGTRLTVV.

As regards this clonotype: The junction shows a germline mismatch at one end, possibly a read error. The DNA of the CDR3 is TGTGCCGGCAGTTTATCCCCACCCTCCTACAATGAGCAGTACTTC. It translates to CAGSLSPPSYNEQYF. The V call is TRBV28, the J call TRBJ2-1; D call uncertain. The J call could be wrong; TRBJ2-7 is a better fit for the DNA end. This CDR3 spans 15 amino acids. From germline, CDR1 is MDHEN and CDR2 SYDVKM.

This clonotype was counted ten times or more. The gene calls are TRBV6-2 or TRBV6-3 and TRBJ1-2; TRBD1 is a possible D gene (5 bases). CDR1 and CDR2 from the germline V gene are MNHEY and SVGEGT. The V end lost 4 bases, the J end lost 6 bases, and 9 bases lay between the germline ends. The CDR3 length is 12 residues. The CDR3: CASSSRVNGYTF. The CDR3 bases are TGTGCCAGCAGTTCCAGGGTGAATGGCTACACCTTC.